Shown below are 18 T cell receptor beta chains from a single sample sequenced in a study of vaccination and CD4 T cells after COVID-19. TCRdb ran MiXCR on the PCR reads and lists one entry per CDR3 protein. The repertoire holds about 15,000 distinct CDR3 sequences, with about 70% as singletons. The sample was CD4+ T cells from blood, taken after SARS-CoV-2 vaccination. Every receptor here comes from a human donor who had recovered from COVID-19.

This rearrangement joins TRBV28 to TRBJ2-2; D gene uncertain. Trimming removed 3 bases at V and 7 bases at J, with 6 bases between. Germline V gene sequence: CDR1 MDHEN, CDR2 SYDVKM. The CDR3 is made up of 12 amino acids. Here the CDR3 DNA reads TGTGCCAGCAGTTTGTGGGGCGGGGAGCTGTTTTTT. Translated: CASSLWGGELFF.

V and J are TRBV6-1 and TRBJ2-1; possibly TRBD1 for D (5 bases). This CDR3 is 15 amino acids long. The V gene lost 3 bases and the J gene lost 7 bases, with 16 bases spanning the gap. CDR1 is MNHNS, CDR2 SASEGT, per germline. The CDR3 nucleotides read TGTGCCAGCAGTGAGGCGCCAGGGATGCGGAATGAGCAGTTCTTC. Protein sequence: CASSEAPGMRNEQFF.

This clonotype came up once. The rearrangement uses TRBV19 and TRBJ1-5, with 10 bases identical to TRBD1. CDR3 length: 14 residues. In germline, CDR1 is LNHDA, CDR2 SQIVND (reference sequence). The trim removed 7 bases at V and 6 bases at J, leaving 6 bases unmatched. This CDR3 is CASNRDRGSQPQHF. The CDR3 region has the DNA TGTGCCAGTAACCGGGACAGGGGATCTCAGCCCCAGCATTTT.

Notes on this clonotype: Germline is not matched at one junction end, which may reflect a read error. The CDR3 spells CASRDSFYEQYF. CDR3 DNA sequence: TGTGCCAGCCGTGACAGCTTCTACGAGCAGTACTTC. The chain joins TRBV6-1 to TRBJ2-7; possible D gene TRBD1, 5 bases. This CDR3 comprises 12 residues. Per germline, CDR1 MNHNS and CDR2 SASEGT.

The V and J genes are TRBV20-1 and TRBJ2-3; D is unclear. This CDR3 comprises 12 residues. V gave up 3 bases and J gave up 6 bases, with 10 bases separating them. The germline CDR1 and CDR2 sequences are DFQATT and SNEGSKA (reference sequence). CDR3: CSASSARDTQYF. CDR3 DNA sequence: TGCAGTGCTAGTTCCGCGAGGGATACGCAGTATTTT.

This clonotype rates as medium-sized. The chain joins TRBV20-1 to TRBJ2-5, with 7 bases lining up with TRBD2. V dropped 0 bases and J dropped 4; count of bases not matched to a gene: 5. This CDR3 has 14 amino acids. In germline, CDR1 is DFQATT, CDR2 SNEGSKA (reference sequence). The CDR3 protein is CSARDPSGRETQYF. The CDR3 DNA reads TGCAGTGCTAGAGATCCTAGCGGACGAGAGACCCAGTACTTC.

This sequence joins TRBV21-1 and TRBJ2-7; the table's D call, TRBD2, has no DNA check behind it. TRBV21-1 is an annotated pseudogene. CDR3 length: 16 residues. The CDR3 spells CASNGPARLNAYEQYF. CDR3 in DNA: TGTGCCAGCAATGGGCCAGCTCGCCTAAATGCCTACGAGCAGTACTTC.

This clonotype has a handful of counts. V gene TRBV27 combines with J gene TRBJ2-1, with 7 bases identical to TRBD2. In germline, CDR1 is MNHEY, CDR2 SMNVEV (reference sequence). The CDR3 covers 13 residues. Trimming cost V 9 bases and J 7 bases; bases outside gene matches: 9. CDR3 region: CASPLAPWNEQFF. CDR3 coding DNA: TGTGCCAGTCCACTAGCGCCGTGGAATGAGCAGTTCTTC.

This clonotype has a handful of counts. V gene TRBV6-1 combines with J gene TRBJ2-2, with D possibly matching TRBD1 (6 bases). V lost 6 bases, J lost 0 bases, and 14 bases lay in between. This CDR3 comprises 16 residues. CDR1 and CDR2 from the germline V gene are MNHNS and SASEGT. CDR3 bases: TGTGCCAGCAGACACAGGGACGGAGCGAACACCGGGGAGCTGTTTTTT. Protein sequence: CASRHRDGANTGELFF.

The chain is built from TRBV6-1 and TRBJ1-4, with D possibly being TRBD1 (5 bases). The CDR3 consists of 16 residues. Germline values: CDR1 MNHNS, CDR2 SASEGT. Trimming removed 4 bases at V and 2 bases at J, with 14 bases between. The CDR3 bases are TGTGCCAGCAGTGCAGGGTATGGCGTTACTAATGAAAAACTGTTTTTT. Translated, it gives CASSAGYGVTNEKLFF.

CDR3 sequence (DNA): TGTGCCAGCAGTTCTAGGGCGGGGGCTAAATATGAAGCTTTCTTT. Protein: CASSSRAGAKYEAFF. This chain connects TRBV27 to TRBJ1-1; D possibly corresponds to TRBD1 (6 bases). Per germline, CDR1 MNHEY and CDR2 SMNVEV (reference sequence). The CDR3 is 15 amino acids. Trimming cost V 4 bases and J 7 bases, with 19 bases left between them.

This clonotype was seen only a few times. The CDR3 is CASSLSPRDEQYF. The CDR3 DNA follows: TGTGCCAGCAGCTTGTCTCCAAGGGACGAGCAGTACTTC. This chain connects TRBV7-9 to TRBJ2-7; D call uncertain. The length of the CDR3 is 13 residues. Germline V CDR1 and CDR2: SEHNR, FQNEAQ (reference sequence). Trimming shortened V by 3 bases and J by 5 bases, and 11 bases separated the two germline ends.

The gene calls are TRBV20-1 and TRBJ1-2; no clear D gene. Germline CDR1 is DFQATT and CDR2 is SNEGSKA (reference sequence). The V gene lost 5 bases and the J gene lost 2 bases, with 3 bases spanning the gap. The CDR3 runs to 10 residues. CDR3 residues: CSALNYGYTF. For the CDR3, the DNA is TGCAGTGCTCTCAACTATGGCTACACCTTC.

This clonotype is a singleton in its sample. The chain links TRBV30 to TRBJ2-6, with a tentative D call TRBD2 (5 bases). Germline CDR1 is GTSNPN and CDR2 is SVGIG (reference sequence). Trimming took 5 bases from V and 2 from J, leaving 13 bases between them. The CDR3 sequence is 15 residues long. Here the CDR3 DNA reads TGTGCCTGGCAAACCCGGGGAACTGGGGCCAACGTCCTGACTTTC. It yields the protein CAWQTRGTGANVLTF.

The rearrangement uses TRBV19 and TRBJ1-3; 7 bases are shared with TRBD1. With V trimmed by 4 bases and J by 7 bases, 7 bases remained unmatched. Germline CDR1 and CDR2: LNHDA and SQIVND (reference sequence). The CDR3 covers 14 residues. CDR3 DNA: TGTGCCAGTAGTACGGGACAGCTCCCGAACACCATATATTTT. It yields the protein CASSTGQLPNTIYF. The entire variable domain, with the rest obtained from reference TRBV19 and TRBJ1-3, is as follows: DGGITQSPKYLFRKEGQNVTLSCEQNLNHDAMYWYRQDPGQGLRLIYYSQIVNDFQKGDIAEGYSVSREKKESFPLTVTSAQKNPTAFYLCASSTGQLPNTIYFGEGSWLTVV.

This clonotype was observed a few times. The chain joins TRBV2 to TRBJ1-2, with D unclear. This CDR3 is 14 amino acids long. V lost 0 bases and J 8 bases, leaving 13 bases between the germline ends. Germline V gives CDR1 SNHLY, CDR2 FYNNEI. CDR3 sequence reads: CASSEARREGGYTF. CDR3 nucleotide sequence: TGTGCCAGCAGTGAAGCGCGGAGGGAAGGGGGCTACACCTTC.

The chain employs TRBV19 and TRBJ2-1; TRBD1 or TRBD2 may be the D gene (5 bases each). The CDR3 is 16 amino acids. The ends were cut back, 5 bases at V and 6 bases at J, with 20 bases in the middle. Germline values: CDR1 LNHDA, CDR2 SQIVND (reference sequence). The CDR3 protein is CASSPEGGRGANEQFF. CDR3 nucleotides: TGTGCCAGTAGTCCCGAGGGCGGAAGGGGTGCCAATGAGCAGTTCTTC. The full variable domain, with the rest looked up from reference TRBV19 and TRBJ2-1, is DGGITQSPKYLFRKEGQNVTLSCEQNLNHDAMYWYRQDPGQGLRLIYYSQIVNDFQKGDIAEGYSVSREKKESFPLTVTSAQKNPTAFYLCASSPEGGRGANEQFFGPGTRLTVL.

The rearrangement uses TRBV20-1 and TRBJ2-3; 7 bases line up with TRBD2. Germline V gene data show CDR1 as DFQATT and CDR2 as SNEGSKA (reference sequence). After removal of 1 base from V and 4 bases from J, the junction contained 11 bases not matched to a gene. The CDR3 consists of 16 residues. The CDR3 DNA is TGCAGTGCTAGAGCCCCCCCGCGGGAGTTGGCAGATACGCAGTATTTT. This sequence encodes CSARAPPRELADTQYF.